This TCR beta chain was recovered during a study of CD8+ T cells in alopecia areata. Lesional scalp tissue (obtained by punch biopsy) and peripheral blood were collected from alopecia areata patients. This clone has more than one count but fewer than ten. The junction had 7 bases not matched to a gene; V was cut back by 1 base and J by 4 bases. The CDR3 length is 15 residues. CDR1 and CDR2 from the germline V gene are SQVTM and ANQGSEA. Reverse transcription of extracted RNA yielded cDNA, which provided the sequencing template. Assay used: immunoSEQ multiplex PCR; TCRdb lists only in-frame clones, some missing. The profile shows 95,000 to 150,000 clones, roughly 50% of them singletons.

Sequenced material: NKG2D-low CD8+ T cells sorted from blood. The chain carries TRBV29-1 and TRBJ2-3; 8 bases align to TRBD1. This TCR derives from a human donor with alopecia areata. The CDR3, as DNA: TGCAGCGTTGAAGGATCGACAGGGGAGGCAGATACGCAGTATTTT. It yields the protein CSVEGSTGEADTQYF.